This T cell receptor (beta chain) was captured in a study of T cell changes during pregnancy in multiple sclerosis. The assay was immunoSEQ multiplex PCR, and TCRdb's table has in-frame clones only and misses some. The data show about 55,000 clones, with 85% to 95% seen just once and 3.5% held by the top ten. CDR1 and CDR2 (germline): LNHDA, SQIVND (reference sequence). V shed 6 bases, J shed 10 bases, and the junction held 23 bases outside the gene matches. CDR3 size: 17 residues. The input for sequencing was CD8+ T cells from peripheral blood mononuclear cells, taken in the third trimester of pregnancy. This sequence joins TRBV19 and TRBJ1-2, with 7 bases identical to TRBD1. The TCR sequence derives from a female donor with multiple sclerosis, enrolled in a pregnancy study. The CDR3 DNA sequence: TGTGCCAGTAGGACCGGGTGGTTCCGGACAGGAAGAGGGGACTACACCTTC. This translates into CASRTGWFRTGRGDYTF.